This T cell receptor beta chain was sequenced for a study of shared clonotypes between healthy human individuals. V lost 10 bases and J lost 3, with 16 bases in between. This CDR3 spans 13 amino acids. CDR1 is WSHSY and CDR2 is SAAADI in the germline V gene. Here immunoSEQ multiplex PCR was the method, and the copy in TCRdb shows in-frame clones only, minus some. The table has 650,000 to 700,000 clones, 90% seen once. The chain combines TRBV10-2 with TRBJ2-7, with D possibly matching TRBD1 (6 bases). The sample taken for sequencing was memory CD8+ T cells from PBMCs. Documented subset: CD45RO+ cells pooled with CCR7-negative TemRA cells. This receptor was taken from a young man in good health. Some clones in this sample may be carry-over from other donors' samples. The CDR3 DNA is TGCGCCATTTCCTTGGGGACACACTACGAGCAGTACTTC. Its protein is CAISLGTHYEQYF.